This is a list of T cell receptor beta chains from one sample in a study of monozygotic twins with inflammatory bowel disease. No DNA is given; TCRdb re-called the 5' RACE reads and lists each CDR3 protein once. In all, the sample yields over 350,000 distinct CDR3 sequences. The sample taken for sequencing was blood. The source of these receptors is a human donor with ulcerative colitis or Crohn's disease, or a healthy co-twin of an affected twin (not recorded which). Each CDR3 is given with its conserved first and last residue. The order of the fields is CDR3 protein, CDR3 length, J gene, V gene.

CDR3aa: CASNIPETANTEAFF
len: 15
j_gene: TRBJ1-1
v_gene: TRBV7-9

CDR3aa: CASSLAHGSDGYTF
len: 14
j_gene: TRBJ1-2
v_gene: TRBV12-3/TRBV12-4

CDR3aa: CASSESRDSGANVLTF
len: 16
j_gene: TRBJ2-6
v_gene: TRBV25-1

CDR3aa: CASNQGLSAGYTQYF
len: 15
j_gene: TRBJ2-3
v_gene: TRBV7-9

CDR3aa: CASSPPSSIQYF
len: 12
j_gene: TRBJ2-4
v_gene: TRBV11-1

CDR3aa: CASSLERGTVTGELFF
len: 16
j_gene: TRBJ2-2
v_gene: TRBV5-6

CDR3aa: CASSGLAGGTADTQYF
len: 16
j_gene: TRBJ2-3
v_gene: TRBV9

CDR3aa: CASSFWGRNTGELFF
len: 15
j_gene: TRBJ2-2
v_gene: TRBV7-2

CDR3aa: CSANRQGREKLFF
len: 13
j_gene: TRBJ1-4
v_gene: TRBV20-1

CDR3aa: CASSPRGAGELFF
len: 13
j_gene: TRBJ2-2
v_gene: TRBV12-3/TRBV12-4

CDR3aa: CASILIAGVETQYF
len: 14
j_gene: TRBJ2-5
v_gene: TRBV7-2

CDR3aa: CASSVYDSGNSIYF
len: 14
j_gene: TRBJ1-3
v_gene: TRBV9

CDR3aa: CASSLGTGFNEQFF
len: 14
j_gene: TRBJ2-1
v_gene: TRBV7-3

CDR3aa: CASSQDFRSYNEQFF
len: 15
j_gene: TRBJ2-1
v_gene: TRBV4-3

CDR3aa: CASSPQGDGELFF
len: 13
j_gene: TRBJ2-2
v_gene: TRBV5-4

CDR3aa: CASSVLAGAETQYF
len: 14
j_gene: TRBJ2-5
v_gene: TRBV9

CDR3aa: CASSQETGISYNEQFF
len: 16
j_gene: TRBJ2-1
v_gene: TRBV4-3

CDR3aa: CASSQRLAGASYNEQFF
len: 17
j_gene: TRBJ2-1
v_gene: TRBV4-2

CDR3aa: CASALAGGSYNEQFF
len: 15
j_gene: TRBJ2-1
v_gene: TRBV27

CDR3aa: CASSGVGTGNSPLHF
len: 15
j_gene: TRBJ1-6
v_gene: TRBV7-2

CDR3aa: CASSDSSGGATDTQYF
len: 16
j_gene: TRBJ2-3
v_gene: TRBV6-4

CDR3aa: CASSVRGDTDTQYF
len: 14
j_gene: TRBJ2-3
v_gene: TRBV3-1

CDR3aa: CASSSRDGSYEQYF
len: 14
j_gene: TRBJ2-7
v_gene: TRBV12-3/TRBV12-4

CDR3aa: CASSPSGGTQETQYF
len: 15
j_gene: TRBJ2-5
v_gene: TRBV18

CDR3aa: CASSAGLTYEQYF
len: 13
j_gene: TRBJ2-7
v_gene: TRBV6-1